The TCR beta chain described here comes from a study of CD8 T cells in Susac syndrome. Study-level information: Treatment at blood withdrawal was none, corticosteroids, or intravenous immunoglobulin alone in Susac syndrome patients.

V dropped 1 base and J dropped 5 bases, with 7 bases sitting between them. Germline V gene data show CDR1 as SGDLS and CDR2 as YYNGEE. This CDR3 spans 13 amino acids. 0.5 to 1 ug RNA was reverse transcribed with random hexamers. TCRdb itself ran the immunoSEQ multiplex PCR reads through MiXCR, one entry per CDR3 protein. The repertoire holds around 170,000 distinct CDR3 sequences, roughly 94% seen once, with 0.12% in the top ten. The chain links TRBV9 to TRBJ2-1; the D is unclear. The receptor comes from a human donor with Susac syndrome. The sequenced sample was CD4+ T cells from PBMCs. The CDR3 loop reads CASSVTINNEQFF. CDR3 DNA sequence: TGTGCCAGCAGCGTAACTATCAACAATGAGCAGTTCTTC.